This TCR beta chain was captured by sequencing in a study of T cell changes during pregnancy in multiple sclerosis. V shed 0 bases and J shed 2 bases, with 11 bases lying between them. Germline V CDR1 and CDR2: LNHDA, SQIVND (reference sequence). The CDR3 covers 17 residues. Sequencing used immunoSEQ multiplex PCR; TCRdb keeps in-frame clones, though not all of them. The sample carries around 88,000 clones, approximately 91% recorded once. This clone has a single count. The rearrangement links TRBV19 to TRBJ2-6; tentative D call: TRBD2 (6 bases). The clonotype comes from a female donor with multiple sclerosis, enrolled in a pregnancy study. This specimen was peripheral blood, taken in the first trimester of pregnancy. The CDR3 sequence: CASSIEGRGTGANVLTF. The CDR3 nucleotides are TGTGCCAGTAGTATAGAGGGCCGGGGGACTGGGGCCAACGTCCTGACTTTC.